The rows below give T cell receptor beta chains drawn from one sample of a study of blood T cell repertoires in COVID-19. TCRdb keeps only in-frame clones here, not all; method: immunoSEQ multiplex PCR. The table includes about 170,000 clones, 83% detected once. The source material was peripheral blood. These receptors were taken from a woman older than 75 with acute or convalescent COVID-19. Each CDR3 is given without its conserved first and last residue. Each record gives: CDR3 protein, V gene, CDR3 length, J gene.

cdr3_aa: ASSYGPSGANVLT
v_call: TRBV6-6
cdr3_length: 13
j_call: TRBJ2-6

cdr3_aa: ASRLDRGGNTEAF
v_call: TRBV5-4
cdr3_length: 13
j_call: TRBJ1-1

cdr3_aa: ASSLKGSGANVLT
v_call: TRBV28
cdr3_length: 13
j_call: TRBJ2-6

cdr3_aa: SVAREGLSSYNEQF
v_call: TRBV29-1
cdr3_length: 14
j_call: TRBJ2-1

cdr3_aa: ASNAGMNTGELF
v_call: TRBV19
cdr3_length: 12
j_call: TRBJ2-2

cdr3_aa: ASSQVQGAAISPLH
v_call: TRBV4-1
cdr3_length: 14
j_call: TRBJ1-6

cdr3_aa: ASSLYPSGSPSYEQY
v_call: TRBV5-1
cdr3_length: 15
j_call: TRBJ2-7

cdr3_aa: ASSLQRSSYNEQF
v_call: TRBV11-2
cdr3_length: 13
j_call: TRBJ2-1

cdr3_aa: ASSAGTANTEAF
v_call: TRBV5-1
cdr3_length: 12
j_call: TRBJ1-1

cdr3_aa: ASSQTPRTSGRLGQF
v_call: TRBV3-1/TRBV3-2
cdr3_length: 15
j_call: TRBJ2-1

cdr3_aa: ASSLETGRNTEAF
v_call: TRBV5-5
cdr3_length: 13
j_call: TRBJ1-1

cdr3_aa: ASRGPNQPQH
v_call: TRBV28
cdr3_length: 10
j_call: TRBJ1-5

cdr3_aa: ASSLYTGQGEWF
v_call: TRBV7-2
cdr3_length: 12
j_call: TRBJ2-1

cdr3_aa: ASSAMTGVEYEQY
v_call: TRBV18
cdr3_length: 13
j_call: TRBJ2-7

cdr3_aa: ASSNPSDTQNAKNSNQPQH
v_call: TRBV21-1
cdr3_length: 19
j_call: TRBJ1-5

cdr3_aa: ASSGGTVNTEAF
v_call: TRBV7-2
cdr3_length: 12
j_call: TRBJ1-1

cdr3_aa: ASSESGLLGGDTQY
v_call: TRBV10-1
cdr3_length: 14
j_call: TRBJ2-3

cdr3_aa: ASSRIRGSTDTQY
v_call: TRBV3-1/TRBV3-2
cdr3_length: 13
j_call: TRBJ2-3

cdr3_aa: ASNPAEDYTYEQY
v_call: TRBV5-8
cdr3_length: 13
j_call: TRBJ2-7

cdr3_aa: AWGQGYRTDTQY
v_call: TRBV30
cdr3_length: 12
j_call: TRBJ2-3

cdr3_aa: ASSLGAGLNTGELF
v_call: TRBV7-9
cdr3_length: 14
j_call: TRBJ2-2

cdr3_aa: ASRPGLAGKNIQY
v_call: TRBV19
cdr3_length: 13
j_call: TRBJ2-4

cdr3_aa: AWSVYPNTEAF
v_call: TRBV30
cdr3_length: 11
j_call: TRBJ1-1

cdr3_aa: ASSQNTGSSYNEQF
v_call: TRBV5-1
cdr3_length: 14
j_call: TRBJ2-1

cdr3_aa: ASSQAGQGDCYGYT
v_call: TRBV3-1/TRBV3-2
cdr3_length: 14
j_call: TRBJ1-2

cdr3_aa: ASVREGRGTEAF
v_call: TRBV6-5
cdr3_length: 12
j_call: TRBJ1-1

cdr3_aa: ASSVGTHTSTDTQY
v_call: TRBV5-5
cdr3_length: 14
j_call: TRBJ2-3

cdr3_aa: ASSQDSGNTIY
v_call: TRBV11-3
cdr3_length: 11
j_call: TRBJ1-3

cdr3_aa: ASSQAAGGHTYGYT
v_call: TRBV3-1/TRBV3-2
cdr3_length: 14
j_call: TRBJ1-2

cdr3_aa: ASSQDTSGNHNEQF
v_call: TRBV4-3
cdr3_length: 14
j_call: TRBJ2-1

cdr3_aa: SVGIGTVQETQY
v_call: TRBV29-1
cdr3_length: 12
j_call: TRBJ2-5

cdr3_aa: ASSYGQGAETQY
v_call: TRBV5-1
cdr3_length: 12
j_call: TRBJ2-5

cdr3_aa: ASSLAGWSTDTQY
v_call: TRBV5-1
cdr3_length: 13
j_call: TRBJ2-3

cdr3_aa: AWSGQTRGPGELF
v_call: TRBV30
cdr3_length: 13
j_call: TRBJ2-2

cdr3_aa: ASSTLGQDKAF
v_call: TRBV19
cdr3_length: 11
j_call: TRBJ1-1

cdr3_aa: ASSLRNPGVGTDTQY
v_call: TRBV7-2
cdr3_length: 15
j_call: TRBJ2-3

cdr3_aa: ASSSQETRGNSQY
v_call: TRBV7-2
cdr3_length: 13
j_call: TRBJ2-5

cdr3_aa: ASSLELAGGNEQY
v_call: TRBV7-2
cdr3_length: 13
j_call: TRBJ2-7

cdr3_aa: ASSLAGNIGDRGGKPLH
v_call: TRBV7-2
cdr3_length: 17
j_call: TRBJ1-6

cdr3_aa: ASSLTSVLRGANTGELF
v_call: TRBV7-9
cdr3_length: 17
j_call: TRBJ2-2

cdr3_aa: AISESGRGNYGYT
v_call: TRBV10-3
cdr3_length: 13
j_call: TRBJ1-2

cdr3_aa: ASSLVGGSST
v_call: TRBV7-2
cdr3_length: 10
j_call: TRBJ1-2

cdr3_aa: ASSGGSMNTEAF
v_call: TRBV7-2
cdr3_length: 12
j_call: TRBJ1-1

cdr3_aa: ASSLFGTNIYNEQF
v_call: TRBV5-6
cdr3_length: 14
j_call: TRBJ2-1

cdr3_aa: ASSQVLDRPNEKLF
v_call: TRBV4-3
cdr3_length: 14
j_call: TRBJ1-4